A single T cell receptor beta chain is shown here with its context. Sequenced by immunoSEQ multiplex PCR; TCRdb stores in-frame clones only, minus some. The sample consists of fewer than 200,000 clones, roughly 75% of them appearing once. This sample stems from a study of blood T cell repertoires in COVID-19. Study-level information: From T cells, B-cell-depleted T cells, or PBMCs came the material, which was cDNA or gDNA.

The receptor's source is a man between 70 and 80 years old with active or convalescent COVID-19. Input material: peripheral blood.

The CDR3 nucleotides are TGTGCCAGCAGCCCCGGCGGGGGGACAACCGGGGAGCTGTTTTTT. As protein: CASSPGGGTTGELFF. The rearrangement uses TRBV4-2 and TRBJ2-2, with 8 bases aligning to TRBD2. The V gene's germline CDR1 is LGHNA and CDR2 YNFKEQ. The CDR3 covers 15 residues. V dropped 4 bases and J dropped 5; count of bases not matched to a gene: 6.